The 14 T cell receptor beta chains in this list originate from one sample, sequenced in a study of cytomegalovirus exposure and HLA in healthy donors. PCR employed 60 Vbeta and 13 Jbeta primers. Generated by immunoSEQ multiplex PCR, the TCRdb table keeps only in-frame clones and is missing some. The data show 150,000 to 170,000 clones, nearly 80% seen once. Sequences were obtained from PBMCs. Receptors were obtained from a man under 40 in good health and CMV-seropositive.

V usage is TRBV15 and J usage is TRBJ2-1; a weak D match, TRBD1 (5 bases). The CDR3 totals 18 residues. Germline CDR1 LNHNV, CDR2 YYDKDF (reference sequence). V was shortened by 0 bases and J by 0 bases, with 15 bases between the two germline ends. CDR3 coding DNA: TGTGCCACCAGCAGAGATGTGGGTGGACACTCCTCCTACAATGAGCAGTTCTTC. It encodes CATSRDVGGHSSYNEQFF.

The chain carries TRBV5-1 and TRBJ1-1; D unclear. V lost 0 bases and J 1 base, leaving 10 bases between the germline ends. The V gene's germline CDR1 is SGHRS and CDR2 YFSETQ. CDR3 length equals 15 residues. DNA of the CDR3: TGCGCCAGCAGCTTGGACATTAGCGGGAACACTGAAGCTTTCTTT. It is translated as CASSLDISGNTEAFF. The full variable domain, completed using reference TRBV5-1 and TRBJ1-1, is KAGVTQTPRYLIKTRGQQVTLSCSPISGHRSVSWYQQTPGQGLQFLFEYFSETQRNKGNFPGRFSGRQFSNSRSEMNVSTLELGDSALYLCASSLDISGNTEAFFGQGTRLTVV.

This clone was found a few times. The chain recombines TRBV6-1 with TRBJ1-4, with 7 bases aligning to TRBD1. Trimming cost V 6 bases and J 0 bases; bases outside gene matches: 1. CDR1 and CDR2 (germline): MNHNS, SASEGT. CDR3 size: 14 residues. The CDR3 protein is CASRTGPTNEKLFF. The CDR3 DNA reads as TGTGCCAGCAGGACAGGGCCAACTAATGAAAAACTGTTTTTT.

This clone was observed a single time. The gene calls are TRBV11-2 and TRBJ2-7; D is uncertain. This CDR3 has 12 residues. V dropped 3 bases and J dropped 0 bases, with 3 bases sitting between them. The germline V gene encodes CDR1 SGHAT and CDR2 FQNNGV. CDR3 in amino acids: CASSFSSYEQYF. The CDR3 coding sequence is TGTGCCAGCAGCTTTAGCTCCTACGAGCAGTACTTC.

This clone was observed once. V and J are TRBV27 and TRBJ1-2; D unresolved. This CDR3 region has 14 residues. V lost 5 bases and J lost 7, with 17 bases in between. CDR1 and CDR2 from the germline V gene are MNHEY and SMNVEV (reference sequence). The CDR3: CASSPRVRLGGYTF. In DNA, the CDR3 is TGTGCCAGCAGTCCCCGGGTGCGTCTTGGTGGCTACACCTTC.

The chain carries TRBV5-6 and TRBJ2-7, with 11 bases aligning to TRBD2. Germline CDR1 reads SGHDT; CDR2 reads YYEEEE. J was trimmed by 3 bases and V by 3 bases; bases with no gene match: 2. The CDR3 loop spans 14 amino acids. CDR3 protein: CASSWGTSGYEQYF. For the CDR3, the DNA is TGTGCCAGCAGCTGGGGGACTAGCGGCTACGAGCAGTACTTC. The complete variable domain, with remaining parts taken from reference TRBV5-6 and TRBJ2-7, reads DAGVTQSPTHLIKTRGQQVTLRCSPKSGHDTVSWYQQALGQGPQFIFQYYEEEERQRGNFPDRFSGHQFPNYSSELNVNALLLGDSALYLCASSWGTSGYEQYFGPGTRLTVT.

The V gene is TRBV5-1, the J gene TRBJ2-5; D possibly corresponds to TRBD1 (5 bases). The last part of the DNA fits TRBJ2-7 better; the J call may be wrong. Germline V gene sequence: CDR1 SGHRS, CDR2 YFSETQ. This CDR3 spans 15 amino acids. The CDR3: CASRKEAGPTYEQYF. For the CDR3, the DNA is TGCGCCAGCAGGAAAGAGGCAGGGCCTACCTACGAGCAGTACTTC.

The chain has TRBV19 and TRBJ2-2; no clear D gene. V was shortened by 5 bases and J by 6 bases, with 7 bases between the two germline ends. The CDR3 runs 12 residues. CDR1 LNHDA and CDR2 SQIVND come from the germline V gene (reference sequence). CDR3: CASSPPAGELFF. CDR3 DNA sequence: TGTGCCAGTAGTCCCCCTGCCGGGGAGCTGTTTTTT.

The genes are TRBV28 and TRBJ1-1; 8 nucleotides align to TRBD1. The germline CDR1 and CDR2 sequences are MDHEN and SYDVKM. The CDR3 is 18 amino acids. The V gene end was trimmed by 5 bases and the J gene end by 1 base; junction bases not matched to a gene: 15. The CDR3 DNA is TGTGCCAGCAGTCCGAATCGACAGGGGCTTGTTACGAACACTGAAGCTTTCTTT. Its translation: CASSPNRQGLVTNTEAFF.

The CDR3 sequence is CASSPLAPTSGRDNEQFF. In nucleotides, the CDR3 is TGTGCCAGCAGTCCACTGGCCCCGACTAGCGGGAGAGATAATGAGCAGTTCTTC. V gene TRBV28 combines with J gene TRBJ2-1; TRBD2 matches 12 bases. This CDR3 comprises 18 residues. The junction had 15 bases not matched to a gene; V was cut back by 5 bases and J by 7 bases. CDR1 is MDHEN, CDR2 SYDVKM, per germline.

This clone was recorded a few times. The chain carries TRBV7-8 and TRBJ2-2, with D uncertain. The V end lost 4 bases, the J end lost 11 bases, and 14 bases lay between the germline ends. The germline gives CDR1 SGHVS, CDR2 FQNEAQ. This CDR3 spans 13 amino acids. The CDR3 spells CASSSSSQTELFF. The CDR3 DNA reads TGTGCCAGCAGCTCTAGTTCCCAGACCGAGCTGTTTTTT.

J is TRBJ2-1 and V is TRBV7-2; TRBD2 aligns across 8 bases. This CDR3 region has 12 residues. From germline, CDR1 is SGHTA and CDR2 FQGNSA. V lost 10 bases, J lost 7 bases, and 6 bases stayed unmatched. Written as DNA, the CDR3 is TGTGCCACTGGACTAGCCGGAAATGAGCAGTTCTTC. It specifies CATGLAGNEQFF.

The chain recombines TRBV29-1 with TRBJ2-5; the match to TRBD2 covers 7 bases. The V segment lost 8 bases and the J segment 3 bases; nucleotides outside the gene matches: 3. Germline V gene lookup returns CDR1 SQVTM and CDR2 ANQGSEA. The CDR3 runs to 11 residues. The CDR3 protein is CSLGGEETQYF. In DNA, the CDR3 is TGCAGCTTGGGAGGGGAAGAGACCCAGTACTTC.

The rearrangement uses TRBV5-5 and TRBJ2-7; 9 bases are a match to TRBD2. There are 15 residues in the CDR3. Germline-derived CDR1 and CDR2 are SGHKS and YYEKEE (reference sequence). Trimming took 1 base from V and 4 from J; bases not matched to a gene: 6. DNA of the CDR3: TGTGCCAGCAGCTTGTTCGCGGGAGGGCTTTACGAGCAGTACTTC. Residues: CASSLFAGGLYEQYF.